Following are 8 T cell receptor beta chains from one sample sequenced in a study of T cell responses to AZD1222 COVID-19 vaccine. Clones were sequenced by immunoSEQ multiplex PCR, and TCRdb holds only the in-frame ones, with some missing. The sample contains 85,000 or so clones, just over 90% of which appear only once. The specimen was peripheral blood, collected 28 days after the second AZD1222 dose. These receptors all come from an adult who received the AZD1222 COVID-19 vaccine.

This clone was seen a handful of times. The CDR3 spells CATSDPPRTFQPQHF. DNA for the CDR3: TGTGCCACCAGTGACCCTCCCCGGACATTTCAGCCCCAGCATTTT. V and J are TRBV24-1 and TRBJ1-5, with D tentatively TRBD1 (5 bases). V shed 4 bases and J shed 6 bases, with 15 bases lying between them. The CDR3 is made up of 15 amino acids. Germline CDR1 and CDR2: KGHDR and SFDVKD.

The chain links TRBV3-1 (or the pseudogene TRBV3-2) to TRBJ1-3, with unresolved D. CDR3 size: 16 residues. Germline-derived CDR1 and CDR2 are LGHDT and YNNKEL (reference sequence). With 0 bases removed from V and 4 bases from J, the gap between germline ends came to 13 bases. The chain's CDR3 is CASSQDGVSSGNTIYF. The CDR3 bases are TGTGCCAGCAGCCAAGACGGGGTATCTTCCGGAAACACCATATATTTT.

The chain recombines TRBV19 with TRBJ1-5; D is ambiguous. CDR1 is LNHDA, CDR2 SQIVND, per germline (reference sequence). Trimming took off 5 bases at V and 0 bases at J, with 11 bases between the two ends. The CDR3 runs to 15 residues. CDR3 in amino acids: CASSPPGLSNQPQHF. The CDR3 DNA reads TGTGCCAGTAGTCCCCCCGGTCTTAGCAATCAGCCCCAGCATTTT.

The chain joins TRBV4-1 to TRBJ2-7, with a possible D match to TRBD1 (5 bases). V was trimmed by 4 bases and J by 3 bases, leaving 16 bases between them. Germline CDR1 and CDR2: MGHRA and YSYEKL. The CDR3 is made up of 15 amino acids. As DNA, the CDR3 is TGCGCCAGCAGCCCCAGGGTCCGGGCCCTCTACGAGCAGTACTTC. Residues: CASSPRVRALYEQYF.

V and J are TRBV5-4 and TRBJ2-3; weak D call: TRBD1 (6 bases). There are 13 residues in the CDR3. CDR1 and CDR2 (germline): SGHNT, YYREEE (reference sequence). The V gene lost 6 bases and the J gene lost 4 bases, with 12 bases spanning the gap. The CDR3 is CASNFPGADTQYF. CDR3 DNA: TGTGCCAGCAACTTTCCAGGGGCAGATACGCAGTATTTT.

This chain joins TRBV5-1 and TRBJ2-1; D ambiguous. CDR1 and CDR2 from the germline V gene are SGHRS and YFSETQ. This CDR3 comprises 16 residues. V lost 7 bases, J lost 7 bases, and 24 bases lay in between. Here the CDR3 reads CASRWINEPTRNEQFF. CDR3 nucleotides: TGCGCCAGCCGCTGGATAAATGAGCCAACGCGAAATGAGCAGTTCTTC.

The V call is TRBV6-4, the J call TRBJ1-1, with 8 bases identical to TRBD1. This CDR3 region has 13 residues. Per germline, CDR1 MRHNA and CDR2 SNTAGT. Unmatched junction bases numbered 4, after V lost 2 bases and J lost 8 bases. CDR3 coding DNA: TGTGCCAGCAGTGACCGCAGGGGGCGCGAAGCTTTCTTT. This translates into CASSDRRGREAFF.

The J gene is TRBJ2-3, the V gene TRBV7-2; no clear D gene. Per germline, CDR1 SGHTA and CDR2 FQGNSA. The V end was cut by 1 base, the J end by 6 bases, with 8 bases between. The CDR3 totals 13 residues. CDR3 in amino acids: CASSLGFGDTQYF. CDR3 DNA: TGTGCCAGCAGCTTAGGCTTTGGCGATACGCAGTATTTT.